This T cell receptor beta chain was identified during a study of shared clonotypes between healthy human individuals. General study results and limits: Though the depth was large, rarefaction showed that sorted-subset sequencing was incomplete. Having only a few donors restricted how much genetic and exposure-history diversity was captured. In a handful of donors, around 5% of naive CD4 clonotypes appeared in common.

Libraries were prepared by immunoSEQ multiplex PCR; TCRdb keeps only in-frame clonotypes and omits some of them. This table holds just under 95,000 clones, roughly three quarters found once. CDR1 is SEHNR, CDR2 FQNEAQ, per germline (reference sequence). The CDR3 has 13 amino acids. J lost 8 bases, V lost 2 bases, and 3 bases had no gene match. This clone was counted at least ten times. As yet, its antigen is unknown. The chain links TRBV7-9 to TRBJ2-4, with 7 bases fitting TRBD2. The material sequenced was memory CD8+ T cells sorted from blood. Documented subset: CD45RO+ cells pooled with CCR7-negative TemRA cells. The sequence was obtained from a man aged 25 to 40 in good health. In DNA, the CDR3 is TGTGCCAGCAGCTTACGGGGGGAGCACATTCAGTACTTC. It yields the protein CASSLRGEHIQYF.